Listed below are T cell receptor beta chains from one sample, sequenced in a study of CD8 T cells in ankylosing spondylitis. TCRdb used MiXCR to reprocess the 5' RACE reads, holding one entry per CDR3 protein. Of around 150,000 distinct CDR3 sequences in the sample, about 42% were seen once. The specimen sequenced was synovial fluid, either unsorted or a sorted T cell fraction (not recorded which). The source of these receptors is a male donor with ankylosing spondylitis. Both conserved end residues are part of each CDR3. Fields, in order: J gene, clone size, V gene, D gene, CDR3 DNA, CDR3 protein. A D gene is named only where the DNA matches it firmly. A row's size may be missing; if present it is once, few, many or a size class.

J gene: TRBJ2-2
clone size: -
V gene: TRBV29-1
D gene: TRBD2
CDR3 DNA: TGCAGCGTTGACACTAGCGGGAGGGGCGCCGGGGAGCTGTTTTTT
CDR3 protein: CSVDTSGRGAGELFF

J gene: TRBJ2-7
clone size: -
V gene: TRBV28
D gene: -
CDR3 DNA: TGTGCCAGCAGCCTACCCCCCTCTTGGAGTCGCGAGCAGTACTTC
CDR3 protein: CASSLPPSWSREQYF

J gene: TRBJ2-1
clone size: many
V gene: TRBV7-9
D gene: TRBD2
CDR3 DNA: TGTGCCAGCAGCCCGAAGAGGCTAGCGGGAGGGAACAATGAGCAGTTCTTC
CDR3 protein: CASSPKRLAGGNNEQFF

J gene: TRBJ2-7
clone size: medium-sized
V gene: TRBV7-9
D gene: TRBD1
CDR3 DNA: TGTGCCAGCAGCTTAGACAGGGGAGCCTACGAGCAGTACTTC
CDR3 protein: CASSLDRGAYEQYF

J gene: TRBJ2-7
clone size: -
V gene: TRBV6-1
D gene: TRBD2
CDR3 DNA: TGTGCCATCAGTGAAGCGGGACTAGCGGGGACCATCTCCTACGAGCAGTACTTC
CDR3 protein: CAISEAGLAGTISYEQYF

J gene: TRBJ1-6
clone size: few
V gene: TRBV5-1
D gene: -
CDR3 DNA: TGCGCCAGCAGCCGGGGCGGGTATAATTCACCCCTCCACTTT
CDR3 protein: CASSRGGYNSPLHF

J gene: TRBJ1-2
clone size: once
V gene: TRBV20-1
D gene: -
CDR3 DNA: TGCAGTGCTAGTCGGCCTCTCATCAATTTCGGCTATGGCTACACCTTC
CDR3 protein: CSASRPLINFGYGYTF

J gene: TRBJ2-7
clone size: -
V gene: TRBV7-2
D gene: TRBD2
CDR3 DNA: TGTGCCAGCAGCTTGCCCGGGACTAGCGGCCGCTCCTACGAGCAGTACTTC
CDR3 protein: CASSLPGTSGRSYEQYF

J gene: TRBJ2-4
clone size: -
V gene: TRBV7-3
D gene: -
CDR3 DNA: TGTGCCAGCAGCTTAACGTTAAGGACTGCCCGCAAAAACATTCAGTACTTC
CDR3 protein: CASSLTLRTARKNIQYF

J gene: TRBJ1-1
clone size: -
V gene: TRBV29-1
D gene: -
CDR3 DNA: TGCAGCGTTGAGGGCAGGGGATTAGAAGCTTTCTTT
CDR3 protein: CSVEGRGLEAFF

J gene: TRBJ2-2
clone size: -
V gene: TRBV9
D gene: -
CDR3 DNA: TGTGCCAGCAGCGTAGGCACCGGGGAGCTGTTTTTT
CDR3 protein: CASSVGTGELFF

J gene: TRBJ1-6
clone size: many
V gene: TRBV30
D gene: -
CDR3 DNA: TGTGCCTGGATTATAGACGGTACCCTCCACTTT
CDR3 protein: CAWIIDGTLHF

J gene: TRBJ1-1
clone size: many
V gene: TRBV20-1
D gene: -
CDR3 DNA: TGCAGTGCTAGAGATCTCTTCGTTTCAACAGAGTTAAACACTGAAGCTTTCTTT
CDR3 protein: CSARDLFVSTELNTEAFF

J gene: TRBJ2-3
clone size: -
V gene: TRBV7-8
D gene: -
CDR3 DNA: TGTGCCAGCAGCCACCAGAGGTTCCATACGCAGTATTTT
CDR3 protein: CASSHQRFHTQYF

J gene: TRBJ1-5
clone size: few
V gene: TRBV10-3
D gene: -
CDR3 DNA: TGTGCCATCAGTCAATCGGGAGCCTTAGGGGATCAGCCCCAGCATTTT
CDR3 protein: CAISQSGALGDQPQHF

J gene: TRBJ1-1
clone size: -
V gene: TRBV7-6
D gene: -
CDR3 DNA: TGTGCCAGCAGCTCTGGCTGGCTTGGGGAAGCTTTCTTT
CDR3 protein: CASSSGWLGEAFF

J gene: TRBJ2-7
clone size: few
V gene: TRBV21-1
D gene: -
CDR3 DNA: TGTGCCAGCAGCAAAGGTCGCGGAGACGTAAATACCGAGCAGTACTTC
CDR3 protein: CASSKGRGDVNTEQYF

J gene: TRBJ2-1
clone size: many
V gene: TRBV4-3
D gene: -
CDR3 DNA: TGCGCCAGCAGCCAAGGACTAGTCGTTAGATATCCCCACAATGAGCAGTTCTTC
CDR3 protein: CASSQGLVVRYPHNEQFF

J gene: TRBJ1-6
clone size: -
V gene: TRBV27
D gene: -
CDR3 DNA: TGTGCCAGCAGTGAGGGGTGGAATTCACCCCTCCACTTT
CDR3 protein: CASSEGWNSPLHF

J gene: TRBJ1-2
clone size: few
V gene: TRBV5-1
D gene: TRBD1
CDR3 DNA: TGCGCCAGCCGCAGACAGGGGAGAAATGGCTACACCTTC
CDR3 protein: CASRRQGRNGYTF

J gene: TRBJ2-1
clone size: -
V gene: TRBV2
D gene: -
CDR3 DNA: TGTGCCAGCAGTGATCAGGGGAACTCCTACAATGAGCAGTTCTTC
CDR3 protein: CASSDQGNSYNEQFF

J gene: TRBJ1-6
clone size: few
V gene: TRBV6-5
D gene: TRBD1
CDR3 DNA: TGTGCCAGCAGTTCTCACCGGGACAGGGGTTCACCCCTCCACTTT
CDR3 protein: CASSSHRDRGSPLHF

J gene: TRBJ2-1
clone size: -
V gene: TRBV5-1
D gene: -
CDR3 DNA: TGCGCCAGCAGCTCGGGACCGGGGACCCACAATGAGCAGTTCTTC
CDR3 protein: CASSSGPGTHNEQFF